Listed here is a single TCR beta chain. This record comes from a study of neurological immune-mediated disorders. TCRdb reprocessed the 5' RACE reads with MiXCR, giving one entry per CDR3 protein. The sample has 80,000 to 100,000 distinct CDR3 sequences, roughly 3.3% seen once. Sequencing used PBMCs. This clonotype was sampled from a woman aged 45-65 years with multiple sclerosis.

The CDR3 spells CASSTLAGGDTQYF. CDR3 DNA: TGTGCCAGCAGCACATTAGCGGGGGGAGATACGCAGTATTTT. The genes are TRBV5-6 and TRBJ2-3, with TRBD2 matching over 10 bases. The CDR3 sequence is 14 residues long. With V trimmed by 4 bases and J by 5 bases, 4 bases remained unmatched. CDR1 SGHDT and CDR2 YYEEEE come from the germline V gene.